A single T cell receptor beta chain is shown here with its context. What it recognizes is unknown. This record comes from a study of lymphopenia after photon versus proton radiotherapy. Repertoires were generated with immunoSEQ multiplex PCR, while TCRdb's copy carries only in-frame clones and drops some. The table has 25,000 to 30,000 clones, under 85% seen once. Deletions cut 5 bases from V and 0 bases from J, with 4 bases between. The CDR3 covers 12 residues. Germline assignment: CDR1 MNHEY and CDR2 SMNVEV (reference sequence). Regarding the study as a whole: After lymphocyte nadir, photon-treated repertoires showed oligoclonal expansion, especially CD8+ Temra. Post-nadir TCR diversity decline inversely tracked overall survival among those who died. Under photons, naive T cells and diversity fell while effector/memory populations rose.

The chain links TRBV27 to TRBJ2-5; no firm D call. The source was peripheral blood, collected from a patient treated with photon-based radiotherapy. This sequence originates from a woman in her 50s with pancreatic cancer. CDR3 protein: CASSRNQETQYF. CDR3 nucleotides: TGTGCCAGCAGTCGAAACCAAGAGACCCAGTACTTC.